The TCR beta chain under discussion was sequenced for a study of blood T cell repertoires in COVID-19. CDR1 is SGHDT, CDR2 YYEEEE, per germline. The CDR3 runs to 14 residues. Trimming pared 4 bases from V and 0 bases from J, leaving 8 bases between. Repertoires were generated with immunoSEQ multiplex PCR, while TCRdb's copy carries only in-frame clones and drops some. The table records over 200,000 clones, about 83% of them present only once. J is TRBJ1-3 and V is TRBV5-6, with D possibly TRBD1 on 6 matching bases. The source is a woman in her 30s with COVID-19, enrolled during active disease. Sequenced input: peripheral blood. The CDR3: CASSQGNSGNTIYF. CDR3 DNA sequence: TGTGCCAGCAGCCAGGGGAACTCTGGAAACACCATATATTTT.